This T cell receptor (beta chain) is from a study of blood T cell repertoires in COVID-19 (dated by TCRdb to 2018 to 2021). Concerning the study at large: Collaborator samples came from the United States, Italy and Spain and covered acute and convalescent phases of COVID-19. The repertoires were made available in a free public database intended to serve as a resource for research on the immune response to SARS-CoV-2. The material from the prospective study consisted of cDNA or gDNA derived from T cells, B-cell-depleted T cells, or PBMCs. The samples were drawn from the first 160 participants of the ongoing ImmuneRACE study and from 1,254 subjects provided by 6 global collaborators. The dataset comprised deeply sampled blood TCRbeta repertoires from subjects exposed to, actively infected with, or recovered from COVID-19. Where HLA class I and class II types were available, the types were taken from metadata supplied by the sample provider, not from assay-based typing. Nearly every sample came with metadata listing a de-identified subject ID, COVID-19 status, age in years and sex. The paper as a whole reports these results and caveats: Clinical and demographic metadata were provided uncurated, with the amount varying by source and participant.

Participants in the prospective study were aged about 18 to 100 years, lived in approximately 26 United States geographic areas, and enrolled through a virtual design. In the prospective study, cohorts were assigned on the basis of participant-reported clinical history obtained from a screening survey and a study questionnaire. Recovered participants in ImmuneRACE Cohort 3 were defined as having two consecutive negative NP/OP PCR tests, clearance from a healthcare professional, or resolution of symptoms. Each participant in the prospective study had whole blood, serum and a nasopharyngeal or oropharyngeal swab collected by mobile phlebotomists. Additional blood draws and questionnaires over a 2-month period could optionally be provided by prospective study participants. Prospective study blood samples were shipped either frozen or at room temperature before DNA extraction. Of note for this clone: This clone's antigen is unknown. Per-base qualities were not stored, and no clone one base away is much larger.

TCRbeta CDR3 regions were amplified from genomic DNA by means of the immunoSEQ Assay, a bias-controlled multiplex PCR. The study's processing was this. Nucleated cell counts per sample were estimated from amplification of reference gene primers within the assay. To quantify the absolute abundance of each unique TCRbeta CDR3 rearrangement, sequence reads were collapsed and filtered. For each sample, productive Simpson clonality was calculated by taking the square root of Simpson's diversity index across productive rearrangements. Not all clones reach the TCRdb copy of this immuneACCESS table, which keeps in-frame sequences only. Checked studies attribute under half of the gap to unresolved V genes and leave the rest unexplained. That table furnishes V, J and clone size, whereas the DNA furnished D and trimming. The sample table lists about 390,000 clones, more than 75% of them with a count of one. In total, the top ten clones hold about a tenth of the sample.

Clipping removes 6 bases from V and 0 bases from J, with 7 as the unmatched junction base count. From the cysteine through the phenylalanine, the CDR3 covers 16 amino acids. Of the read, only the CDR3 DNA is kept; its 48 bases are in frame from base 1. According to the germline V gene (reference sequence), CDR1 reads LGHDT and CDR2 reads YNNKEL. The material sequenced was PBMCs or T cells enriched from blood (not recorded which). The origin of this receptor is a woman between 45 and 65 years old who had recovered from COVID-19. The V and J genes are TRBV3-1 (or the pseudogene TRBV3-2) and TRBJ2-7; 11 nucleotides in the junction match TRBD2. Read as DNA, the sequence is TGTGCCAGCAGTCCGCTAGCGGGGGGCACCTCCTACGAGCAGTACTTC. Its translation is CASSPLAGGTSYEQYF.